This entry lists 16 T cell receptor beta chains sequenced from one sample in a study of blood T cell repertoires in COVID-19. TCRdb's copy holds only in-frame clones and misses some; the assay was immunoSEQ multiplex PCR. The sample carries roughly 250,000 clones, around 86% recorded once. Sequencing was done on a sample of PBMCs or T cells enriched from blood (not recorded which). These receptors all stem from a woman between 35 and 50 years old with acute COVID-19.

The chain uses TRBV2 and TRBJ2-5, with a tentative D call TRBD1 (6 bases). The CDR3 runs 15 residues. Trimming pared 6 bases from V and 2 bases from J, leaving 16 bases between. CDR1 SNHLY and CDR2 FYNNEI come from the germline V gene. CDR3 bases: TGTGCCAGCAGCGAAACCGGGACACTTCAAGAGACCCAGTACTTC. Translation: CASSETGTLQETQYF.

The J gene is TRBJ2-3, the V gene TRBV9; 10 nucleotides line up with TRBD2. There are 16 residues in the CDR3. The V and J ends lost 3 bases and 3 bases, in that order; junction bases with no gene match: 7. The germline V gene has CDR1 SGDLS and CDR2 YYNGEE. The CDR3 loop reads CASSESGRAFTDTQYF. The CDR3 region has the DNA TGTGCCAGCAGCGAAAGCGGGAGGGCCTTTACAGATACGCAGTATTTT.

This chain uses TRBV19 with TRBJ2-1, with TRBD1 matching over 8 bases. This CDR3 comprises 16 residues. CDR1 and CDR2 from the germline V gene are LNHDA and SQIVND (reference sequence). V dropped 5 bases and J dropped 5; count of bases not matched to a gene: 11. CDR3 sequence reads: CASSPRTGFGDNEQFF. The CDR3 region has the DNA TGTGCCAGTAGTCCGCGGACAGGGTTTGGGGACAATGAGCAGTTCTTC.

This clone showed up just a few times. The rearrangement joins TRBV19 to TRBJ1-5; weak D call: TRBD1 (6 bases). CDR1 and CDR2 from the germline V gene are LNHDA and SQIVND (reference sequence). Trimming removed 8 bases from V and 3 bases from J, with 17 bases in between. This CDR3 comprises 15 residues. CDR3 loop: CASGQSLKFNQPQHF. The CDR3 nucleotides read TGTGCCAGTGGACAGTCCTTAAAGTTCAATCAGCCCCAGCATTTT.

This clone was seen a few times. The chain employs TRBV10-3 and TRBJ2-3; no definite D call. CDR1 and CDR2 from the germline V gene are ENHRY and SYGVKD. This CDR3 is built from 13 residues. V lost 1 base and J 2 bases, leaving 4 bases between the germline ends. The CDR3 nucleotides are TGTGCCATCAGTGAGTACTTCACAGATACGCAGTATTTT. Its translation is CAISEYFTDTQYF.

The J gene is TRBJ2-7, the V gene TRBV6-1; D perhaps matches TRBD1 (5 bases). Trimming removed 1 base from V and 1 base from J, with 11 bases in between. This CDR3 is built from 15 residues. Germline CDR1 and CDR2: MNHNS and SASEGT. The CDR3 coding sequence is TGTGCCAGCAGTGAAGAGACAGCGTCTTCCTACGAGCAGTACTTC. Encoded protein: CASSEETASSYEQYF.

V is TRBV30 and J is TRBJ2-1; TRBD2 aligns across 7 bases. The CDR3 extends over 17 amino acids. The germline V gene has CDR1 GTSNPN and CDR2 SVGIG (reference sequence). The V and J ends lost 2 bases and 4 bases, in that order; junction bases with no gene match: 14. CDR3 nucleotide sequence: TGTGCCTGGAGTCCATTAGGGACTACGACACGTTACAATGAGCAGTTCTTC. Protein: CAWSPLGTTTRYNEQFF.

The chain links TRBV18 to TRBJ2-2, with 7 bases fitting TRBD1. Trimming cost V 5 bases and J 4 bases; bases outside gene matches: 1. Germline V gives CDR1 KGHSH, CDR2 LQKENI. The CDR3 spans 13 residues. This CDR3 is CASSGTVTGELFF. The CDR3 DNA sequence: TGTGCCAGCTCAGGGACAGTCACCGGGGAGCTGTTTTTT.

A single count supports this clone. This chain links TRBV5-8 with TRBJ2-1; 7 positions match TRBD1. Germline V lookup: CDR1 SGHTS, CDR2 YDEGEE. Trimming cost V 7 bases and J 6 bases; bases outside gene matches: 16. The CDR3 is made up of 16 amino acids. The CDR3 coding sequence is TGTGCCAGCCTCTTCTTTTTAGGGGGCGCGGGCAATGAGCAGTTCTTC. Encoded protein: CASLFFLGGAGNEQFF. The variable domain in full, with the rest retrieved from reference TRBV5-8 and TRBJ2-1, is EAGVTQSPTHLIKTRGQQATLRCSPISGHTSVYWYQQALGLGLQFLLWYDEGEERNRGNFPPRFSGRQFPNYSSELNVNALELEDSALYLCASLFFLGGAGNEQFFGPGTRLTVL.

This clone was seen just once. The chain has TRBV6-5 and TRBJ2-7; D gene unclear. Germline V gives CDR1 MNHEY, CDR2 SVGAGI. CDR3 length: 13 amino acids. The V end was cut by 2 bases, the J end by 2 bases, with 7 bases between. The CDR3: CASSYAGTYEQYF. Written as DNA, the CDR3 is TGTGCCAGCAGTTACGCAGGAACCTACGAGCAGTACTTC.

V is TRBV5-1 and J is TRBJ2-1; possibly TRBD1 for D (5 bases). CDR1 and CDR2 (germline): SGHRS, YFSETQ. The CDR3 loop spans 13 amino acids. The V and J ends lost 4 bases and 6 bases respectively, with 11 bases between them. In nucleotides, the CDR3 is TGCGCCAGCAGCGGAACAGGACCCAATGAGCAGTTCTTC. Amino acid sequence: CASSGTGPNEQFF.

This chain connects TRBV11-3 to TRBJ1-1; D is uncertain. The CDR3 extends over 14 amino acids. CDR1 is SGHNT and CDR2 is YENEEA in the germline V gene. V was clipped by 0 bases and J by 2 bases, with 7 bases between them. CDR3 sequence: CASSLEATNTEAFF. The CDR3 DNA reads as TGTGCCAGCAGCTTAGAGGCGACTAACACTGAAGCTTTCTTT.

The rearrangement joins TRBV24-1 to TRBJ1-1; weak D call: TRBD1 (5 bases). The V and J ends lost 5 bases and 10 bases respectively, with 16 bases between them. CDR1 and CDR2 (germline): KGHDR, SFDVKD. The CDR3 covers 13 residues. The CDR3 spells CATSVGKGARAFF. The DNA for the CDR3 is TGTGCCACCAGTGTTGGAAAAGGGGCGCGAGCTTTCTTT.

The chain employs TRBV7-9 and TRBJ1-3; D perhaps matches TRBD1 (6 bases). The germline V and J ends were trimmed by 1 base and 0 bases, with 10 bases remaining between them. The length of the CDR3 is 16 residues. Germline V CDR1 and CDR2: SEHNR, FQNEAQ (reference sequence). The CDR3 sequence is CASSLVGQSSGNTIYF. The CDR3 DNA is TGTGCCAGCAGCTTAGTAGGACAGAGCTCTGGAAACACCATATATTTT.

This sequence joins TRBV7-9 and TRBJ2-3, with D possibly matching TRBD1 (5 bases). This CDR3 region has 14 residues. Trimming stripped 4 bases from V and 1 base from J, with 9 bases between. Germline values: CDR1 SEHNR, CDR2 FQNEAQ (reference sequence). CDR3 protein: CASSYDSRTDTQYF. The CDR3 DNA reads as TGTGCCAGCAGCTACGACAGCCGCACAGATACGCAGTATTTT.

This clone was seen a handful of times. The chain links TRBV5-1 to TRBJ2-7, with TRBD2 matching over 8 bases. Germline values: CDR1 SGHRS, CDR2 YFSETQ. V shed 5 bases, J shed 3 bases, and the junction held 4 bases outside the gene matches. The CDR3 spans 13 residues. The CDR3 region is CASSTLAGYEQYF. CDR3 DNA: TGCGCCAGCAGTACCCTAGCGGGCTACGAGCAGTACTTC.